Sequencing of this T cell receptor beta chain was carried out in a study of blood T cell repertoires in COVID-19. Study-wide background: Spain, Italy and the United States supplied samples that represented acute and convalescent COVID-19. T cells, B-cell-depleted T cells, or PBMCs provided the cDNA or gDNA that served as material.

Methods used by the authors: Reference gene primer amplification gave nucleated cell count estimates. Some clones are missing from TCRdb's copy, which holds only in-frame ones; the method was immunoSEQ multiplex PCR. D and trimming were read from the DNA, whereas the V and J calls and clone size are those reported in that table. In the table there are about 150,000 clones, less than 95% of which are singletons. CDR1 is LGHNA, CDR2 YSLEER, per germline. V was cut by 1 base and J by 0 bases, with 9 bases left in between. This CDR3 is 15 amino acids long. The V gene is TRBV4-3, the J gene TRBJ1-2; possibly TRBD1 for D (5 bases). The clonotype was recovered from a man aged 45-60 years with acute or convalescent COVID-19. Sample: peripheral blood. CDR3 loop: CASSQGGGANYGYTF. CDR3 coding DNA: TGCGCCAGCAGCCAAGGTGGAGGGGCTAACTATGGCTACACCTTC.